Below are 24 T cell receptor beta chains sequenced from a single sample in a study of T cell changes during pregnancy in multiple sclerosis. The table came from immunoSEQ multiplex PCR; TCRdb's copy has only in-frame clones and leaves some out. The sample shows tens of thousands of clones, 90% to 95% of them seen only once. This specimen was peripheral blood, taken in the first trimester of pregnancy. Receptors were obtained from a female donor in good health, enrolled as a control in a pregnancy study.

V and J are TRBV7-2 and TRBJ2-5, with 8 bases matching TRBD2. The ends lost 4 bases at V and 3 bases at J; junction bases unmatched: 4. This CDR3 is built from 14 residues. The germline gives CDR1 SGHTA, CDR2 FQGNSA. CDR3 DNA: TGTGCCAGCAGCTCGGGACTAGTTGAAGAGACCCAGTACTTC. Protein: CASSSGLVEETQYF. Full variable domain (missing parts from reference TRBV7-2 and TRBJ2-5): GAGVSQSPSNKVTEKGKDVELRCDPISGHTALYWYRQSLGQGLEFLIYFQGNSAPDKSGLPSDRFSAERTGGSVSTLTIQRTQQEDSAVYLCASSSGLVEETQYFGPGTRLLVL.

The chain has TRBV6-1 and TRBJ2-3, with TRBD1 matching 7 bases. Germline V lookup: CDR1 MNHNS, CDR2 SASEGT. J lost 4 bases, V lost 6 bases, and 10 bases had no gene match. This CDR3 has 15 amino acids. The CDR3 nucleotides are TGTGCCAGCAGGGGAAATACCAGGGGGTCAGATACGCAGTATTTT. Translation gives CASRGNTRGSDTQYF.

J is TRBJ1-1 and V is TRBV2; D gene ambiguous. Trimming stripped 1 base from V and 3 bases from J, with 9 bases between. Germline values: CDR1 SNHLY, CDR2 FYNNEI. The CDR3 has 14 amino acids. In DNA, the CDR3 is TGTGCCAGCAGTGAAGGTGCGGGCTACACTGAAGCTTTCTTT. Translation gives CASSEGAGYTEAFF.

This chain uses TRBV7-2 with TRBJ1-1; TRBD1 aligns across 7 bases. CDR1 and CDR2 (germline): SGHTA, FQGNSA. The CDR3 covers 13 residues. J lost 6 bases, V lost 3 bases, and 4 bases had no gene match. CDR3 in amino acids: CASSFTGEAEAFF. CDR3 nucleotides: TGTGCCAGCAGCTTCACAGGGGAGGCTGAAGCTTTCTTT. Filled out from reference TRBV7-2 and TRBJ1-1, the complete variable domain reads GAGVSQSPSNKVTEKGKDVELRCDPISGHTALYWYRQSLGQGLEFLIYFQGNSAPDKSGLPSDRFSAERTGGSVSTLTIQRTQQEDSAVYLCASSFTGEAEAFFGQGTRLTVV.

The rearrangement uses TRBV28 and TRBJ2-7; 9 bases are shared with TRBD2. The V and J ends lost 2 bases and 3 bases, in that order; junction bases with no gene match: 2. CDR1 and CDR2 from the germline V gene are MDHEN and SYDVKM. The CDR3 is 14 residues long. CDR3 residues: CASSLAGGFYEQYF. CDR3 bases: TGTGCCAGCAGTTTAGCGGGAGGGTTCTACGAGCAGTACTTC. Combining the CDR3 with reference TRBV28 and TRBJ2-7 gives the whole variable domain DVKVTQSSRYLVKRTGEKVFLECVQDMDHENMFWYRQDPGLGLRLIYFSYDVKMKEKGDIPEGYSVSREKKERFSLILESASTNQTSMYLCASSLAGGFYEQYFGPGTRLTVT.

The genes are TRBV4-1 and TRBJ1-5; D remains unclear. V dropped 0 bases and J dropped 0 bases, with 9 bases sitting between them. The CDR3 extends over 16 amino acids. Germline V gene data show CDR1 as MGHRA and CDR2 as YSYEKL. The CDR3, as DNA: TGCGCCAGCAGCCAAGATGGAGGATATAGCAATCAGCCCCAGCATTTT. This gives the protein CASSQDGGYSNQPQHF.

The rearrangement links TRBV6-6 to TRBJ2-5, with 7 bases matching TRBD1. The CDR3 is 14 residues long. Trimming removed 8 bases from V and 3 bases from J; junction bases left unmatched: 9. CDR1 and CDR2 (germline): MNHNY, SVGAGI (reference sequence). CDR3 DNA: TGTGCCAGCGGAACCCGGGACAGAGAAGAGACCCAGTACTTC. Its translation: CASGTRDREETQYF.

The J gene is TRBJ2-1, the V gene TRBV6-1, with 9 bases matching TRBD2. V lost 7 bases and J lost 16; bases outside the gene matches: 5. The CDR3 is 10 amino acids. The germline gives CDR1 MNHNS, CDR2 SASEGT. CDR3 residues: CASKSSGVFF. Here the CDR3 DNA reads TGTGCCAGCAAATCTAGCGGGGTATTCTTC.

This chain links TRBV2 with TRBJ2-5; 12 bases agree with TRBD1. Germline V gene lookup returns CDR1 SNHLY and CDR2 FYNNEI. The J segment lost 5 bases and the V segment lost 5 bases, leaving 6 bases of the junction unmatched. The length of the CDR3 is 15 residues. CDR3 sequence reads: CASSPAGTGGETQYF. The CDR3 DNA sequence: TGTGCCAGCAGTCCAGCCGGGACAGGGGGCGAGACCCAGTACTTC. The whole variable domain, remainder taken from reference TRBV2 and TRBJ2-5, is EPEVTQTPSHQVTQMGQEVILRCVPISNHLYFYWYRQILGQKVEFLVSFYNNEISEKSEIFDDQFSVERPDGSNFTLKIRSTKLEDSAMYFCASSPAGTGGETQYFGPGTRLLVL.

V and J are TRBV4-2 and TRBJ2-5; D is undetermined. The CDR3 totals 15 residues. The V end was cut by 0 bases, the J end by 5 bases, with 13 bases between. Germline CDR1 LGHNA, CDR2 YNFKEQ. CDR3 coding DNA: TGTGCCAGCAGCCAAGAGTCCGGGTCCCGGGAGACCCAGTACTTC. This gives the protein CASSQESGSRETQYF.

The rearrangement links TRBV6-1 to TRBJ2-7; no clear D. V shed 5 bases and J shed 2 bases, with 7 bases lying between them. There are 12 residues in the CDR3. Germline V lookup: CDR1 MNHNS, CDR2 SASEGT. CDR3 loop: CASSSSPYEQYF. In DNA form, the CDR3 reads TGTGCCAGCAGTTCCAGTCCCTACGAGCAGTACTTC.

The chain carries TRBV6-6 and TRBJ1-4; 7 nucleotides agree with TRBD1. CDR3 length: 13 amino acids. Germline V gives CDR1 MNHNY, CDR2 SVGAGI (reference sequence). Germline trimming cut 8 bases from V and 8 bases from J; bases unmatched to any gene: 8. In DNA, the CDR3 is TGTGCCAGCCTCAAAAGGGACAGCGAAAAACTGTTTTTT. Amino acids: CASLKRDSEKLFF.

The chain has TRBV5-1 and TRBJ1-4; no firm D call. Germline V CDR1 and CDR2: SGHRS, YFSETQ. The germline V and J ends were trimmed by 6 bases and 0 bases, with 12 bases remaining between them. This CDR3 region has 15 residues. The CDR3 reads CASTPGLATNEKLFF. The DNA of the CDR3 is TGCGCCAGCACCCCTGGCCTTGCAACTAATGAAAAACTGTTTTTT.

The chain links TRBV27 to TRBJ2-7, with 10 nucleotides matching TRBD2. Per germline, CDR1 MNHEY and CDR2 SMNVEV (reference sequence). This CDR3 is built from 16 residues. V was pared by 7 bases and J by 1 base, with 10 bases of the junction left unmatched. The CDR3 region is CASTPSAGGVSYEQYF. In nucleotides, the CDR3 is TGTGCCAGCACCCCCTCAGCGGGAGGGGTATCCTACGAGCAGTACTTC.

This clone was counted a single time. DNA of the CDR3: TGTGCCAGCAGCCCAAGGGGCACTAGCGCTTACAATGAGCAGTTCTTC. Translated: CASSPRGTSAYNEQFF. The chain uses TRBV4-2 and TRBJ2-1; 7 nucleotides agree with TRBD2. The germline CDR1 and CDR2 sequences are LGHNA and YNFKEQ. The J segment lost 4 bases and the V segment lost 4 bases, leaving 10 bases of the junction unmatched. The CDR3 length is 16 residues.

V and J are TRBV7-2 and TRBJ2-7; 13 positions agree with TRBD2. The CDR3 runs 18 residues. J was trimmed by 3 bases and V by 3 bases; bases with no gene match: 11. Germline V gives CDR1 SGHTA, CDR2 FQGNSA. CDR3 region: CASSFDGTGLAGNYEQYF. The CDR3 nucleotides are TGTGCCAGCAGCTTTGATGGAACGGGACTAGCGGGAAACTACGAGCAGTACTTC.

The chain links TRBV14 to TRBJ2-2; D gene ambiguous. Germline-derived CDR1 and CDR2 are SGHDN and FVKESK. Trimming stripped 5 bases from V and 10 bases from J, with 14 bases between. The CDR3 has 13 residues. Here the CDR3 DNA reads TGTGCCAGCAGCAGAGCCTGCTCGTTGGAGCTGTTTTTT. It yields the protein CASSRACSLELFF.

This rearrangement joins TRBV6-6 to TRBJ2-6; the D gene is possibly TRBD2 (6 bases). CDR3 length: 14 amino acids. Trimming removed 3 bases from V and 15 bases from J, with 18 bases in between. Germline V lookup: CDR1 MNHNY, CDR2 SVGAGI (reference sequence). The CDR3 nucleotides read TGTGCCAGCAGTTATGTTAGCGGCCAAACCGGCCTGACTTTC. It codes for CASSYVSGQTGLTF.

The V gene is TRBV5-1, the J gene TRBJ2-6, with D perhaps TRBD1 (5 bases). Germline loops: CDR1 SGHRS, CDR2 YFSETQ. CDR3 length: 16 amino acids. Trimming took 0 bases from V and 3 from J, leaving 10 bases between them. Written as DNA, the CDR3 is TGCGCCAGCAGCTTGGAAGGCAGGGATGGGGCCAACGTCCTGACTTTC. It is translated as CASSLEGRDGANVLTF. The full variable domain, in which reference TRBV5-1 and TRBJ2-6 provide the parts outside the CDR3, is KAGVTQTPRYLIKTRGQQVTLSCSPISGHRSVSWYQQTPGQGLQFLFEYFSETQRNKGNFPGRFSGRQFSNSRSEMNVSTLELGDSALYLCASSLEGRDGANVLTFGAGSRLTVL.

The J gene is TRBJ2-3, the V gene TRBV5-1; tentatively, D is TRBD2 (7 bases). The V end was cut by 4 bases, the J end by 1 base, with 13 bases between. Germline V CDR1 and CDR2: SGHRS, YFSETQ. This CDR3 has 15 amino acids. The CDR3 DNA sequence: TGCGCCAGCAGCCTCAGGGAGGGGGGCACAGATACGCAGTATTTT. It codes for CASSLREGGTDTQYF.

This sequence joins TRBV29-1 and TRBJ2-2; D ambiguous. Trimming removed 4 bases from V and 0 bases from J, with 6 bases in between. From germline, CDR1 is SQVTM and CDR2 ANQGSEA. The CDR3 runs to 13 residues. CDR3 loop: CSVVIPNTGELFF. In DNA form, the CDR3 reads TGCAGCGTTGTAATCCCGAACACCGGGGAGCTGTTTTTT.

V usage is TRBV6-6 and J usage is TRBJ2-3, with no clear D. Germline V gene sequence: CDR1 MNHNY, CDR2 SVGAGI (reference sequence). The CDR3 has 15 residues. V was shortened by 4 bases and J by 3 bases, with 14 bases between the two germline ends. The chain's CDR3 is CASSLRSSNTDTQYF. The CDR3, as DNA: TGTGCCAGCAGTTTAAGATCCAGTAATACAGATACGCAGTATTTT.

The chain recombines TRBV14 with TRBJ2-3; TRBD2 aligns across 7 bases. This CDR3 is 16 amino acids long. V gave up 2 bases and J gave up 3 bases; unmatched junction bases: 8. CDR1 SGHDN and CDR2 FVKESK come from the germline V gene. The CDR3 DNA reads TGTGCCAGCAGCCAAATGCGGACTAGTTGGACAGATACGCAGTATTTT. It codes for CASSQMRTSWTDTQYF.

This clone was seen just once. J is TRBJ2-1 and V is TRBV28; D may be TRBD1 (6 bases). The germline V gene encodes CDR1 MDHEN and CDR2 SYDVKM. With 6 bases removed from V and 4 bases from J, the gap between germline ends came to 16 bases. CDR3 length equals 15 residues. The CDR3 DNA is TGTGCCAGCAGCCCTGACAGGCGTGATTACAATGAGCAGTTCTTC. This codes for CASSPDRRDYNEQFF.